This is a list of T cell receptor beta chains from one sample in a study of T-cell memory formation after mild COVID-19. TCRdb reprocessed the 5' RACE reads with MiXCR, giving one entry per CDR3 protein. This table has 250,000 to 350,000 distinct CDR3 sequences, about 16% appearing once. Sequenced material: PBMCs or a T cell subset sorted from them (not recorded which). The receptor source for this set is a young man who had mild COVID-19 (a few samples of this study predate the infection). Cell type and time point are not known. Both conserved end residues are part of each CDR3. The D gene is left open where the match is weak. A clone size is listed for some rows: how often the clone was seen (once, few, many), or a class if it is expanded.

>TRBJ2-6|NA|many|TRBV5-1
CASSLGVSGANVLTF
TGCGCCAGCAGCTTGGGGGTCTCTGGGGCCAACGTCCTGACTTTC
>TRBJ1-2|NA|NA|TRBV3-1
CASSQGLAVRGRYGYTF
TGTGCCAGCAGCCAAGGTCTGGCTGTCAGGGGAAGGTATGGCTACACCTTC
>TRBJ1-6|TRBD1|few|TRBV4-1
CASRGQGGNSPLHF
TGCGCCAGCAGGGGACAGGGCGGGAATTCACCCCTCCACTTT
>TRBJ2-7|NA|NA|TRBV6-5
CASSYSIRYEQYF
TGTGCCAGCAGTTACTCGATCCGCTACGAGCAGTACTTC
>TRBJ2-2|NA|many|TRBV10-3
CAISEMTTNTGELFF
TGTGCCATCAGTGAGATGACAACGAACACCGGGGAGCTGTTTTTT
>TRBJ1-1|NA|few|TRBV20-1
CSARVPSMNTEAFF
TGCAGTGCTAGAGTCCCCAGCATGAACACTGAAGCTTTCTTT
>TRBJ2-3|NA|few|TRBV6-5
CASSTGAADTQYF
TGTGCCAGCAGTACGGGGGCTGCAGATACGCAGTATTTT
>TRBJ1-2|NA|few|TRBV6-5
CASSYGTRHGYTF
TGTGCCAGCAGTTACGGGACACGCCATGGCTACACCTTC
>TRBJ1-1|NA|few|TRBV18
CASSPGRESTEAFF
TGTGCCAGCTCACCAGGGAGGGAAAGCACTGAAGCTTTCTTT
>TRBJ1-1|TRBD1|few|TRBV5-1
CASSLAGQGLGAFF
TGCGCCAGCAGCTTGGCGGGACAGGGACTAGGTGCTTTCTTT